The 24 T cell receptor beta chains reported below all come from one sample, sequenced in a study of blood T cell repertoires in COVID-19. TCRdb's table, derived via immunoSEQ multiplex PCR, lists solely in-frame clones and lacks some. This sample has some 490,000 clones, with approximately 85% found just once. What was sequenced was peripheral blood. These receptors came from a human donor in a cohort sampled during active COVID-19.

V usage is TRBV18 and J usage is TRBJ1-3; D possibly corresponds to TRBD1 (6 bases). There are 17 residues in the CDR3. Germline CDR1 and CDR2: KGHSH and LQKENI. V was cut by 3 bases and J by 1 base, with 16 bases left in between. The CDR3 DNA reads TGTGCCAGCTCACCCTGGGGGGGCTCTCCATCTGGAAACACCATATATTTT. Its translation: CASSPWGGSPSGNTIYF.

The V gene is TRBV7-9, the J gene TRBJ1-2, with D possibly matching TRBD1 (5 bases). This CDR3 has 16 residues. The germline V gene encodes CDR1 SEHNR and CDR2 FQNEAQ (reference sequence). Trimming stripped 7 bases from V and 1 base from J, with 19 bases between. CDR3 protein: CASTRPDTGFNYGYTF. DNA of the CDR3: TGTGCCAGCACTCGCCCGGACACCGGGTTTAACTATGGCTACACCTTC.

Only a few counts were recorded for this clone. This chain connects TRBV7-8 to TRBJ2-7; 7 bases are shared with TRBD2. Germline-derived CDR1 and CDR2 are SGHVS and FQNEAQ. This CDR3 has 15 amino acids. V was clipped by 5 bases and J by 0 bases; unmatched bases: 7. CDR3: CASSQLAPSSYEQYF. CDR3 coding DNA: TGTGCCAGCAGCCAACTAGCGCCGAGCTCCTACGAGCAGTACTTC. The full variable domain, with the rest looked up from reference TRBV7-8 and TRBJ2-7, is GAGVSQSPRYKVAKRGQDVALRCDPISGHVSLFWYQQALGQGPEFLTYFQNEAQLDKSGLPSDRFFAERPEGSVSTLKIQRTQQEDSAVYLCASSQLAPSSYEQYFGPGTRLTVT.

The J gene is TRBJ1-5, the V gene TRBV19; D is unclear. The CDR3 sequence is 16 residues long. CDR1 and CDR2 (germline): LNHDA, SQIVND (reference sequence). The V end was cut by 1 base, the J end by 15 bases, with 25 bases between. CDR3 loop: CASSIAEFHSPLLRHF. The CDR3 DNA is TGTGCCAGTAGTATAGCTGAATTTCACAGTCCTTTATTGAGGCATTTT.

This chain uses TRBV12-3 or TRBV12-4 with TRBJ1-2; D unresolved. Trimming removed 6 bases at V and 7 bases at J, with 15 bases between. This CDR3 is 13 amino acids long. The CDR3 sequence is CASSVTLAGGYTF. The CDR3 DNA sequence: TGTGCCAGCAGCGTAACACTCGCGGGTGGCTACACCTTC.

The gene calls are TRBV4-1 and TRBJ2-3, with a tentative D call TRBD2 (5 bases). CDR3 length: 14 residues. V shed 0 bases and J shed 4 bases, with 8 bases lying between them. CDR1 and CDR2 (germline): MGHRA, YSYEKL. CDR3 loop: CASSQDASPDTQYF. In DNA form, the CDR3 reads TGCGCCAGCAGCCAAGATGCTAGCCCAGATACGCAGTATTTT.

The chain links TRBV2 to TRBJ2-7; 9 nucleotides agree with TRBD2. Unmatched junction bases numbered 12, after V lost 2 bases and J lost 1 base. CDR1 and CDR2 from the germline V gene are SNHLY and FYNNEI. The CDR3 extends over 18 amino acids. The CDR3 sequence: CASSERRVGLARSYEQYF. The CDR3 DNA reads TGTGCCAGCAGTGAAAGAAGGGTTGGACTAGCGCGTTCCTACGAGCAGTACTTC. Combining the CDR3 with reference TRBV2 and TRBJ2-7 gives the whole variable domain EPEVTQTPSHQVTQMGQEVILRCVPISNHLYFYWYRQILGQKVEFLVSFYNNEISEKSEIFDDQFSVERPDGSNFTLKIRSTKLEDSAMYFCASSERRVGLARSYEQYFGPGTRLTVT.

The CDR3, as DNA: TGTGCAAGCGCAGGGAAGGGCTATGGCTACACCTTC. This translates into CASAGKGYGYTF. This sequence joins TRBV11-1 and TRBJ1-2, with D possibly matching TRBD1 (5 bases). The germline gives CDR1 SGHAT, CDR2 FQDESV (reference sequence). This CDR3 comprises 12 residues.

Comments on this clone: This may come from a read error, since a much larger clone is one base off. Other DNA sequences in the sample encode the same CDR3. The genes are TRBV7-9 and TRBJ2-3; 9 bases are shared with TRBD1. Germline-derived CDR1 and CDR2 are SEHNR and FQNEAQ (reference sequence). Losses at the gene ends were 5 bases for V and 5 bases for J; bases not matched to a gene: 2. The CDR3 sequence is 13 residues long. CDR3 in amino acids: CASSPTGGDTQYF. CDR3 bases: TGTGCCAGCAGCCCGACAGGGGGAGATACGCAGTATTTT.

CDR3 nucleotides: TGCGCCAGCACCCTGGGACTAGCTTTCAATGAGCAGTTCTTC. It yields the protein CASTLGLAFNEQFF. The rearrangement uses TRBV10-2 and TRBJ2-1; 9 bases map to TRBD2. The germline V gene has CDR1 WSHSY and CDR2 SAAADI. V lost 7 bases to trimming and J lost 6 bases; unmatched junction nucleotides: 7. The CDR3 spans 14 residues.

The V gene is TRBV2, the J gene TRBJ2-2, with 13 bases fitting TRBD2. Germline V gene data show CDR1 as SNHLY and CDR2 as FYNNEI. This CDR3 has 17 residues. Trimming removed 0 bases from V and 8 bases from J; junction bases left unmatched: 6. CDR3 sequence (DNA): TGTGCCAGCAGTGAAGCTCCGGGACTAGCGGGATCTGGGGAGCTGTTTTTT. Translated, it gives CASSEAPGLAGSGELFF.

The V and J genes are TRBV9 and TRBJ2-3; no reliable D call. CDR3 length equals 12 residues. Trimming took off 4 bases at V and 6 bases at J, with 9 bases between the two ends. Per the germline V gene, CDR1 is SGDLS and CDR2 is YYNGEE. This CDR3 reads CASSPPVDTQYF. The CDR3 DNA reads TGTGCCAGCAGCCCCCCTGTCGATACGCAGTATTTT.

This chain links TRBV18 with TRBJ2-1; TRBD1 is a possible D gene (6 bases). This CDR3 is built from 14 residues. V was trimmed by 5 bases and J by 7 bases, leaving 15 bases between them. From germline, CDR1 is KGHSH and CDR2 LQKENI. Here the CDR3 reads CASSFWTATNEQFF. DNA of the CDR3: TGTGCCAGCTCATTTTGGACAGCTACGAATGAGCAGTTCTTC.

V is TRBV27 and J is TRBJ1-2; the D gene is possibly TRBD1 (5 bases). Trimming removed 4 bases from V and 2 bases from J, with 5 bases in between. Germline V gene sequence: CDR1 MNHEY, CDR2 SMNVEV (reference sequence). There are 12 residues in the CDR3. This chain's CDR3 is CASSSGNYGYTF. CDR3 nucleotides: TGTGCCAGCAGTTCAGGGAACTATGGCTACACCTTC.

The V call is TRBV5-8, the J call TRBJ2-7; no clear D gene. This CDR3 contains 13 residues. V was cut by 1 base and J by 5 bases, with 10 bases left in between. Germline V CDR1 and CDR2: SGHTS, YDEGEE. The CDR3 loop is CASSLSRNHEQYF. The CDR3, as DNA: TGTGCCAGCAGCTTGAGCCGTAACCACGAGCAGTACTTC.

The V gene is TRBV15, the J gene TRBJ2-1; D unclear. CDR3 length equals 12 residues. Looked up from germline, CDR1 is LNHNV and CDR2 is YYDKDF (reference sequence). Trimming stripped 0 bases from V and 9 bases from J, with 6 bases between. In nucleotides, the CDR3 is TGTGCCACCAGCAGAGATCTCAGTGAGCAGTTCTTC. Translated, it gives CATSRDLSEQFF.

A single count supports this clone. V gene TRBV28 combines with J gene TRBJ1-1, with D tentatively TRBD1 (5 bases). Trimming cost V 7 bases and J 2 bases, with 11 bases left between them. Germline CDR1 and CDR2: MDHEN and SYDVKM. This CDR3 has 13 residues. For the CDR3, the DNA is TGTGCCAGCACCCGTCAGGGAAACACTGAAGCTTTCTTT. Its protein is CASTRQGNTEAFF. The full variable domain, its missing parts supplied by reference TRBV28 and TRBJ1-1, is DVKVTQSSRYLVKRTGEKVFLECVQDMDHENMFWYRQDPGLGLRLIYFSYDVKMKEKGDIPEGYSVSREKKERFSLILESASTNQTSMYLCASTRQGNTEAFFGQGTRLTVV.

V and J are TRBV5-8 and TRBJ2-7; perhaps TRBD2 as D (6 bases). V shed 0 bases and J shed 6 bases, with 10 bases lying between them. This CDR3 has 13 amino acids. Germline V gene lookup returns CDR1 SGHTS and CDR2 YDEGEE. Here the CDR3 reads CASSLGGVREQYF. Here the CDR3 DNA reads TGTGCCAGCAGCTTGGGGGGGGTCCGCGAGCAGTACTTC. The full variable domain, with the rest looked up from reference TRBV5-8 and TRBJ2-7, is EAGVTQSPTHLIKTRGQQATLRCSPISGHTSVYWYQQALGLGLQFLLWYDEGEERNRGNFPPRFSGRQFPNYSSELNVNALELEDSALYLCASSLGGVREQYFGPGTRLTVT.

Written as DNA, the CDR3 is TGTGCCAGCAGCCCGGAGACAGGGGGCGAGCAGTACTTC. Translating gives CASSPETGGEQYF. The chain has TRBV7-3 and TRBJ2-7, with 9 positions matching TRBD1. Germline assignment: CDR1 SGHTA and CDR2 FQGTGA. This CDR3 contains 13 residues. The V gene end was trimmed by 5 bases and the J gene end by 6 bases; junction bases not matched to a gene: 5.

The CDR3 nucleotides read TGTGCCAGCAGCCTGGTTAGCGACAATGAGCAGTTCTTC. Its protein is CASSLVSDNEQFF. V and J are TRBV11-3 and TRBJ2-1; tentative D call: TRBD2 (5 bases). The CDR3 has 13 residues. Per the germline V gene, CDR1 is SGHNT and CDR2 is YENEEA. V was cut by 5 bases and J by 5 bases, with 10 bases left in between.

V gene TRBV6-5 combines with J gene TRBJ2-7; D may be TRBD2 (5 bases). Trimming removed 6 bases from V and 3 bases from J, with 15 bases in between. Germline assignment: CDR1 MNHEY and CDR2 SVGAGI. The CDR3 length is 14 residues. The CDR3 spells CASSDAGEGYEQYF. CDR3 bases: TGTGCCAGCAGCGATGCTGGAGAGGGCTACGAGCAGTACTTC.

This chain links TRBV3-1 (or the pseudogene TRBV3-2) with TRBJ2-1; no firm D call. This CDR3 comprises 15 residues. Trimming stripped 9 bases from V and 1 base from J, with 16 bases between. Germline V CDR1 and CDR2: LGHDT, YNNKEL (reference sequence). The CDR3 region has the DNA TGTGCCAGTCGGTATTCGGTTACTTCCTACAATGAGCAGTTCTTC. Translating it yields CASRYSVTSYNEQFF.

The DNA of the CDR3 is TGTGCCAGCAGTCAAACTAGCGGGAGGATCTACGAGCAGTACTTC. Translating gives CASSQTSGRIYEQYF. The rearrangement uses TRBV27 and TRBJ2-7, with 12 bases aligning to TRBD2. Germline V lookup: CDR1 MNHEY, CDR2 SMNVEV (reference sequence). After removal of 5 bases from V and 3 bases from J, the junction contained 5 bases not matched to a gene. The CDR3 covers 15 residues.

The chain employs TRBV27 and TRBJ2-5, with TRBD2 as a possible D gene (6 bases). Trimming stripped 1 base from V and 5 bases from J, with 8 bases between. The CDR3 extends over 13 amino acids. Germline lookup yields CDR1 MNHEY and CDR2 SMNVEV (reference sequence). This chain's CDR3 is CASSLLEGETQYF. The CDR3 DNA follows: TGTGCCAGCAGTTTATTGGAGGGGGAGACCCAGTACTTC.